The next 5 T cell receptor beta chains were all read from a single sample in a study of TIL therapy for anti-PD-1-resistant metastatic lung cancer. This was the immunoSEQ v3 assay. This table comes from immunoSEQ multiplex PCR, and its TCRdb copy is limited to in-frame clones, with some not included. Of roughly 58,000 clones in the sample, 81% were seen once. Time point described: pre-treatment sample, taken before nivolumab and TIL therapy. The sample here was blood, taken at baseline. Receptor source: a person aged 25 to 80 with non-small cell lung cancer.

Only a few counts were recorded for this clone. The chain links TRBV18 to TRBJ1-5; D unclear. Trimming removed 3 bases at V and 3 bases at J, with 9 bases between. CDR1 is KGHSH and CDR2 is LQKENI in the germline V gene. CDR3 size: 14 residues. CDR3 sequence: CASSPGKNNQPQHF. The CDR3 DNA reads TGTGCCAGCTCACCTGGAAAAAACAATCAGCCCCAGCATTTT. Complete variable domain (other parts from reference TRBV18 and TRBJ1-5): NAGVMQNPRHLVRRRGQEARLRCSPMKGHSHVYWYRQLPEEGLKFMVYLQKENIIDESGMPKERFSAEFPKEGPSILRIQQVVRGDSAAYFCASSPGKNNQPQHFGDGTRLSIL.

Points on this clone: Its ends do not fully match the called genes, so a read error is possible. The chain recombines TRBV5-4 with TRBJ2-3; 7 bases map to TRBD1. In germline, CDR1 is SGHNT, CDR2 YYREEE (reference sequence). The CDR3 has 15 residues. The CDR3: CASSLSGGRTDTQYF. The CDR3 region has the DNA TGTGCCAGCAGCTTGTCAGGGGGACGCACAGATACACAGTATTTT.

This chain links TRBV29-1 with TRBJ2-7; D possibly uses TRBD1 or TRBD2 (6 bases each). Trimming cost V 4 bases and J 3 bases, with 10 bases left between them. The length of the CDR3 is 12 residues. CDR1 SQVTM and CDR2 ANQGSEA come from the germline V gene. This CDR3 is CSVGGAVYEQYF. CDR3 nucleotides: TGCAGCGTTGGGGGGGCGGTCTACGAGCAGTACTTC.

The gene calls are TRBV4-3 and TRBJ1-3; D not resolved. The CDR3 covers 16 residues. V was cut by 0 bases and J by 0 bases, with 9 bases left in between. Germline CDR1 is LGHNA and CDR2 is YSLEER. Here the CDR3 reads CASSQDSRVSGNTIYF. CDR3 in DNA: TGCGCCAGCAGCCAAGATTCCCGGGTCTCTGGAAACACCATATATTTT.

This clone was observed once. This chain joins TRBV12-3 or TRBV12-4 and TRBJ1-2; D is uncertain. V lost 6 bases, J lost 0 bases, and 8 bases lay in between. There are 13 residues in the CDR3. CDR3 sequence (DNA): TGTGCCAGCAGGCCCACACCTAACTATGGCTACACCTTC. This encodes CASRPTPNYGYTF.